These T cell receptor beta chains were read from a single sample in a study of cytomegalovirus exposure and HLA in healthy donors. The assay was immunoSEQ multiplex PCR, and TCRdb's table has in-frame clones only and misses some. The table shows 140,000 or so clones, with more than 80% occurring only once. The specimen sequenced was PBMCs. Receptor source: a woman aged 40 to 50 in good health and CMV-seropositive. The CDR3 runs from the conserved cysteine through the conserved F or W. A D gene is named only where the DNA matches it firmly. Clone size is not always given. Where it is, it says once, few, many or a class for expanded clones.

clone_size	v_call	j_call	d_call	cdr3_aa	cdr3_nt
.	TRBV19	TRBJ1-1	.	CASSNWVQAFF	TGTGCCAGTAGTAATTGGGTACAGGCTTTCTTT
.	TRBV6-5	TRBJ2-7	TRBD1	CASSIDRGNYEQYF	TGTGCCAGCAGTATAGACAGGGGGAACTACGAGCAGTACTTC
.	TRBV28	TRBJ2-1	TRBD2	CASSPQPSGTLSSYNEQFF	TGTGCCAGCAGTCCTCAACCTAGCGGGACCTTGAGCTCCTACAATGAGCAGTTCTTC
.	TRBV7-2	TRBJ2-7	.	CASSSGSPQYF	TGTGCCAGCAGCTCAGGGTCGCCGCAGTACTTC
.	TRBV10-3	TRBJ1-2	.	CAISESRGTLNNYGYTF	TGTGCCATCAGTGAGTCGAGGGGGACACTTAACAACTATGGCTACACCTTC
.	TRBV4-1	TRBJ1-6	.	CASSQDHSSYNSPLHF	TGCGCCAGCAGCCAAGACCATAGCTCCTATAATTCACCCCTCCACTTT
few	TRBV15	TRBJ1-6	TRBD1	CATSSSGTGNSPLHF	TGTGCCACCAGCAGTTCCGGGACAGGGAATTCACCCCTCCACTTT
.	TRBV2	TRBJ2-7	.	CASSVERAAYF	TGTGCCAGCAGTGTCGAGCGGGCGGCGTACTTC
.	TRBV18	TRBJ2-1	.	CASSPPGQDYNEQFF	TGTGCCAGCTCACCACCGGGACAAGATTACAATGAGCAGTTCTTC
.	TRBV6-5	TRBJ1-1	TRBD1	CASSYGSQGGAFF	TGTGCCAGCAGTTACGGATCCCAGGGGGGAGCTTTCTTT
.	TRBV11-2	TRBJ2-5	.	CASSLSFSQETQYF	TGTGCCAGCAGCTTGTCGTTTTCCCAAGAGACCCAGTACTTC
once	TRBV10-3	TRBJ2-5	TRBD1	CATGQGQETQYF	TGTGCCACCGGACAGGGGCAAGAGACCCAGTACTTC
.	TRBV6-6	TRBJ2-2	.	CASSYPGRELFF	TGTGCCAGCAGTTACCCGGGTAGGGAGCTGTTTTTT
.	TRBV10-2	TRBJ2-7	TRBD1	CASGETGTYEQYF	TGCGCCAGCGGAGAGACAGGGACCTACGAGCAGTACTTC
.	TRBV5-5	TRBJ1-1	.	CASSFGGGLNTEAFF	TGTGCCAGCAGTTTTGGGGGGGGGTTGAACACTGAAGCTTTCTTT
.	TRBV28	TRBJ1-1	TRBD1	CASSSPGQGQFTEAFF	TGTGCCAGCAGTTCACCGGGACAGGGCCAATTCACTGAAGCTTTCTTT
.	TRBV7-9	TRBJ1-5	TRBD1	CASSPKGQGGMQPQHF	TGTGCCAGCAGCCCAAAGGGACAGGGCGGCATGCAGCCCCAGCATTTT
.	TRBV7-8	TRBJ2-3	TRBD2	CASSFTSGSGTDTQYF	TGTGCCAGCAGCTTTACTAGCGGGAGTGGGACAGATACGCAGTATTTT
.	TRBV5-1	TRBJ2-3	TRBD2	CASSLAGGLAGGADTQYF	TGCGCCAGCAGCTTGGCTGGAGGGCTAGCGGGGGGGGCAGATACGCAGTATTTT
.	TRBV19	TRBJ1-5	.	CASSPGGNQPQHF	TGTGCCAGTAGCCCGGGAGGGAATCAGCCCCAGCATTTT
few	TRBV27	TRBJ2-1	TRBD2	CASSPRLAGGTQFF	TGTGCCAGCAGCCCTAGGCTAGCGGGGGGGACTCAGTTCTTC
.	TRBV19	TRBJ1-2	.	CASSFGQLESYTF	TGTGCCAGTAGTTTCGGACAGTTAGAGAGCTACACCTTC
.	TRBV11-2	TRBJ2-7	TRBD1	CASSSDRDEQYF	TGTGCCAGCAGCTCCGACAGGGATGAGCAGTACTTC
.	TRBV7-2	TRBJ2-7	TRBD2	CASSLALGLAGYEQYF	TGTGCCAGCAGCTTAGCTCTGGGACTAGCGGGCTACGAGCAGTACTTC
few	TRBV5-6	TRBJ2-5	.	CASSPRGGRGETQYF	TGTGCCAGCAGCCCAAGGGGGGGGCGGGGGGAGACCCAGTACTTC
.	TRBV6-6	TRBJ1-1	.	CASSYGTGPGLTEAFF	TGTGCCAGCAGTTACGGCACAGGGCCGGGGCTCACTGAAGCTTTCTTT
.	TRBV5-1	TRBJ2-7	.	CASSLVPAGQSYEQYF	TGCGCCAGCAGCTTGGTACCAGCGGGCCAGTCCTACGAGCAGTACTTC
once	TRBV2	TRBJ1-2	TRBD1	CASSEEQGKNYGYTF	TGTGCCAGCAGTGAAGAACAGGGGAAGAACTATGGCTACACCTTC
.	TRBV11-2	TRBJ1-4	.	CASSLGDNPNEKLFF	TGTGCCAGCAGCTTAGGGGACAACCCTAATGAAAAACTGTTTTTT
.	TRBV5-4	TRBJ1-3	TRBD1	CASSDTGASGNTIYF	TGTGCCAGCAGCGACACAGGGGCCTCTGGAAACACCATATATTTT
.	TRBV7-2	TRBJ2-7	TRBD1	CASSLDGTGPYEQYF	TGTGCCAGCAGCTTAGACGGGACAGGGCCCTACGAGCAGTACTTC